This TCR beta chain was captured by sequencing in a study of spatial heterogeneity in lung cancer. TCRdb independently ran MiXCR on the 5' RACE reads; one entry per CDR3 protein. Here the sample spans tens of thousands of distinct CDR3 sequences, less than 15% being singletons. Regarding time point: sample taken at primary tumor resection. The study sequenced unsorted whole RNA from tumor, nontumor lung or frozen PBMC. This clonotype was seen at least ten times. This CDR3 has 13 amino acids. From germline, CDR1 is MNHNS and CDR2 SASEGT. V dropped 7 bases and J dropped 4; count of bases not matched to a gene: 7.

This sequence joins TRBV6-1 and TRBJ2-7; 7 bases are shared with TRBD1. The sample here was PBMCs, taken at surgery. This clonotype was obtained from a male donor with early-stage non-small cell lung cancer. The CDR3 here is CASTTGTEYEQYF. In DNA, the CDR3 is TGTGCCAGCACGACCGGGACAGAGTACGAGCAGTACTTC.